The 32 T cell receptor beta chains listed next were all sequenced from one sample in a study of human CD8 memory T cell subsets (dated by TCRdb to about 2020). A Human TCR Profiling Kit was used to prepare UMI-labeled 5' RACE TCRbeta libraries. Through TCRdb reprocessing, the reads give one entry per CDR3 protein sequence; DNA is omitted. This sample's listing comprises around 11,000 distinct CDR3 sequences. Over 8.5% of the sample belongs to the ten largest clones. The specimen sequenced was CD8+ T cells from PBMCs. These receptors originate from a human donor in good health.

By frequency, this clonotype registers large. The genes are TRBV5-1 and TRBJ2-7; the TCRdb D gene call, TRBD2, has no DNA to confirm it. Germline V gives CDR1 SGHRS, CDR2 YFSETQ. The CDR3 consists of 14 residues. This CDR3 is CASSGGTPEDEQYF. The full variable domain, completed using reference TRBV5-1 and TRBJ2-7, is KAGVTQTPRYLIKTRGQQVTLSCSPISGHRSVSWYQQTPGQGLQFLFEYFSETQRNKGNFPGRFSGRQFSNSRSEMNVSTLELGDSALYLCASSGGTPEDEQYFGPGTRLTVT.

The chain links TRBV29-1 to TRBJ2-7; no DNA is available, so the TRBD2 call from TCRdb remains unchecked. The CDR3 sequence is 14 residues long. Germline values: CDR1 SQVTM, CDR2 ANQGSEA. The CDR3 spells CSVRGGGRSYEQYF.

This sequence joins TRBV7-2 and TRBJ2-1; TCRdb calls TRBD2, which cannot be checked without DNA. CDR1 and CDR2 from the germline V gene are SGHTA and FQGNSA. The CDR3 has 18 residues. The chain's CDR3 is CASSLVGLAGGPLISLFF.

By frequency, this clonotype registers medium-sized (0.01 to 0.1%). J is TRBJ2-5 and V is TRBV11-2; with no DNA, the TCRdb D assignment of TRBD1 cannot be verified. Germline CDR1 SGHAT, CDR2 FQNNGV. The CDR3 totals 18 residues. The CDR3: CASSLVSGQGRGQETQYF.

The CDR3 reads CASSLGRGGFYEQFF. The genes are TRBV11-2 and TRBJ2-1; TCRdb designates TRBD1, a call that cannot be tested without DNA. Germline-derived CDR1 and CDR2 are SGHAT and FQNNGV. The length of the CDR3 is 15 residues.

This chain uses TRBV13 with TRBJ2-1; TCRdb returns TRBD2, unconfirmable since there is no DNA. CDR3 length equals 15 residues. Germline V gives CDR1 PRHDT, CDR2 FYEKMQ (reference sequence). CDR3 region: CASSPELAGNNEQFF. Full variable domain (remainder filled in from reference TRBV13 and TRBJ2-1): AAGVIQSPRHLIKEKRETATLKCYPIPRHDTVYWYQQGPGQDPQFLISFYEKMQSDKGSIPDRFSAQQFSDYHSELNMSSLELGDSALYFCASSPELAGNNEQFFGPGTRLTVL.

The rearrangement uses TRBV20-1 and TRBJ2-3; TCRdb selects TRBD2, and the lack of DNA leaves this call unchecked. Germline CDR1 is DFQATT and CDR2 is SNEGSKA (reference sequence). The CDR3 extends over 15 amino acids. The chain's CDR3 is CSARAGLAGEDTQYF.

The chain employs TRBV24-1 and TRBJ2-1. In germline, CDR1 is KGHDR, CDR2 SFDVKD. The CDR3 loop spans 15 amino acids. The CDR3 sequence: CATSDLFGGDDEQFF.

Here the CDR3 reads CASSPTGGTDTDTQYF. The chain has TRBV12-3 or TRBV12-4 and TRBJ2-3; lacking DNA, the TRBD1 call made by TCRdb goes unchecked. This CDR3 is 16 amino acids long.

This rearrangement joins TRBV7-6 to TRBJ2-2; TCRdb calls TRBD2, which cannot be checked without DNA. Germline lookup yields CDR1 SGHVS and CDR2 FNYEAQ. This CDR3 contains 18 residues. CDR3 sequence: CASSRSGGTSVYTGELFF.

J is TRBJ2-2 and V is TRBV29-1; TCRdb outputs TRBD2, but without DNA this stays unchecked. CDR1 and CDR2 (germline): SQVTM, ANQGSEA. This CDR3 spans 15 amino acids. Here the CDR3 reads CSVEGLAAGAGELFF.

This chain uses TRBV10-3 with TRBJ2-7. CDR1 and CDR2 (germline): ENHRY, SYGVKD. This CDR3 spans 14 amino acids. CDR3 sequence reads: CAISDFDGAYEQYF.

V and J are TRBV27 and TRBJ2-3; TCRdb's assignment of TRBD1 cannot be checked, as there is no DNA. CDR1 and CDR2 (germline): MNHEY, SMNVEV (reference sequence). This CDR3 has 15 residues. CDR3 amino acids: CASSSPRGYTDTQYF.

The V call is TRBV4-3, the J call TRBJ1-5. The germline CDR1 and CDR2 sequences are LGHNA and YSLEER. The CDR3 sequence is 16 residues long. CDR3: CASSQDRYGENQPQHF.

This chain links TRBV9 with TRBJ2-7. The CDR3 length is 14 residues. Germline V lookup: CDR1 SGDLS, CDR2 YYNGEE. The CDR3 is CASSPATASYEQYF.

This rearrangement joins TRBV9 to TRBJ1-5; the TCRdb call, TRBD1, lacks DNA for checking. Germline values: CDR1 SGDLS, CDR2 YYNGEE. The CDR3 covers 15 residues. This CDR3 reads CASSVGGGGNQPQHF.

This clonotype is identified as medium-sized (0.01 to 0.1%) from frequency. The V call is TRBV5-5, the J call TRBJ2-3. Germline CDR1 and CDR2: SGHKS and YYEKEE (reference sequence). The CDR3 runs 13 residues. The chain's CDR3 is CASSLAAADTQYF.

This clonotype is labeled medium-sized (0.01 to 0.1%) based on frequency. CDR3 sequence: CASRTGTGYDGYTF. The chain recombines TRBV7-9 with TRBJ1-2; absent DNA, TCRdb's TRBD1 call cannot be checked. CDR3 length: 14 residues. Germline CDR1 SEHNR, CDR2 FQNEAQ (reference sequence).

This clonotype ranks as medium-sized in terms of frequency. V and J are TRBV14 and TRBJ2-3; as DNA is missing, the TRBD2 call by TCRdb cannot be tested. CDR3 size: 15 residues. Germline values: CDR1 SGHDN, CDR2 FVKESK. The CDR3 here is CASSQLAEPPDTQYF.

This CDR3 reads CASSSDRNLPLYEQYF. The gene calls are TRBV21-1 and TRBJ2-7; the D gene TCRdb calls, TRBD1, cannot be checked with no DNA. TRBV21-1 is termed a pseudogene. The CDR3 has 16 residues.

This clonotype is classed as medium-sized by frequency. The chain links TRBV28 to TRBJ1-1. The CDR3 is made up of 13 amino acids. The V gene's germline CDR1 is MDHEN and CDR2 SYDVKM. CDR3 sequence: CASSFVRNTEAFF.

The rearrangement uses TRBV7-6 and TRBJ2-2; with no DNA, the TCRdb D assignment of TRBD1 cannot be verified. This CDR3 region has 16 residues. The germline V gene encodes CDR1 SGHVS and CDR2 FNYEAQ. The CDR3 sequence is CASSFYGGLGTGELFF.

The chain has TRBV7-8 and TRBJ2-5; lacking DNA, the TRBD2 call made by TCRdb goes unchecked. This CDR3 spans 15 amino acids. Per the germline V gene, CDR1 is SGHVS and CDR2 is FQNEAQ. The CDR3 protein is CASSTLPEGQETQYF.

This clonotype is classed as medium-sized (0.01 to 0.1%) by frequency. V and J are TRBV6-2 or TRBV6-3 and TRBJ2-5. Per germline, CDR1 MNHEY and CDR2 SVGEGT. CDR3 size: 13 residues. The CDR3 region is CASSYSQLSSQYF.

The J gene is TRBJ2-3, the V gene TRBV20-1; absent DNA, TCRdb's TRBD2 call cannot be checked. CDR1 and CDR2 (germline): DFQATT, SNEGSKA (reference sequence). CDR3 length: 15 amino acids. The CDR3 sequence: CSADLTSGYTDTQYF.

CDR3 loop: CSARDRVNTGELFF. This chain links TRBV20-1 with TRBJ2-2. Germline assignment: CDR1 DFQATT and CDR2 SNEGSKA (reference sequence). The CDR3 contains 14 residues.

The chain is built from TRBV7-3 and TRBJ2-1; the TCRdb call, TRBD2, lacks DNA for checking. Germline assignment: CDR1 SGHTA and CDR2 FQGTGA. There are 15 residues in the CDR3. The CDR3: CASSFWTSGSDEQFF.

The gene calls are TRBV4-2 and TRBJ2-1; as DNA is missing, the TRBD2 call by TCRdb cannot be tested. Germline CDR1 LGHNA, CDR2 YNFKEQ. This CDR3 has 16 residues. The CDR3 loop is CASSQQTSGALNEQFF.

The J gene is TRBJ2-1, the V gene TRBV30; TCRdb picks TRBD2, but there is no DNA to check that call. This CDR3 is built from 16 residues. CDR1 is GTSNPN, CDR2 SVGIG, per germline (reference sequence). CDR3 amino acids: CAWSAPTSGYSYEQFF.

The chain uses TRBV12-3 or TRBV12-4 and TRBJ2-2; the TCRdb call, TRBD2, lacks DNA for checking. CDR3 size: 15 residues. CDR3 loop: CASKEGLSNTGELFF.

The V and J genes are TRBV20-1 and TRBJ2-5; the D call from TCRdb, TRBD1, cannot be confirmed without DNA. This CDR3 contains 14 residues. Germline V gene sequence: CDR1 DFQATT, CDR2 SNEGSKA (reference sequence). CDR3 sequence: CSAYSVSPRETQYF.

This clonotype is identified as medium-sized from frequency. CDR3 sequence: CASSARLAVQETQYF. The V gene is TRBV7-9, the J gene TRBJ2-5; TCRdb gives TRBD2 as the D gene, but with no DNA this cannot be confirmed. CDR1 and CDR2 (germline): SEHNR, FQNEAQ (reference sequence). The CDR3 contains 15 residues.